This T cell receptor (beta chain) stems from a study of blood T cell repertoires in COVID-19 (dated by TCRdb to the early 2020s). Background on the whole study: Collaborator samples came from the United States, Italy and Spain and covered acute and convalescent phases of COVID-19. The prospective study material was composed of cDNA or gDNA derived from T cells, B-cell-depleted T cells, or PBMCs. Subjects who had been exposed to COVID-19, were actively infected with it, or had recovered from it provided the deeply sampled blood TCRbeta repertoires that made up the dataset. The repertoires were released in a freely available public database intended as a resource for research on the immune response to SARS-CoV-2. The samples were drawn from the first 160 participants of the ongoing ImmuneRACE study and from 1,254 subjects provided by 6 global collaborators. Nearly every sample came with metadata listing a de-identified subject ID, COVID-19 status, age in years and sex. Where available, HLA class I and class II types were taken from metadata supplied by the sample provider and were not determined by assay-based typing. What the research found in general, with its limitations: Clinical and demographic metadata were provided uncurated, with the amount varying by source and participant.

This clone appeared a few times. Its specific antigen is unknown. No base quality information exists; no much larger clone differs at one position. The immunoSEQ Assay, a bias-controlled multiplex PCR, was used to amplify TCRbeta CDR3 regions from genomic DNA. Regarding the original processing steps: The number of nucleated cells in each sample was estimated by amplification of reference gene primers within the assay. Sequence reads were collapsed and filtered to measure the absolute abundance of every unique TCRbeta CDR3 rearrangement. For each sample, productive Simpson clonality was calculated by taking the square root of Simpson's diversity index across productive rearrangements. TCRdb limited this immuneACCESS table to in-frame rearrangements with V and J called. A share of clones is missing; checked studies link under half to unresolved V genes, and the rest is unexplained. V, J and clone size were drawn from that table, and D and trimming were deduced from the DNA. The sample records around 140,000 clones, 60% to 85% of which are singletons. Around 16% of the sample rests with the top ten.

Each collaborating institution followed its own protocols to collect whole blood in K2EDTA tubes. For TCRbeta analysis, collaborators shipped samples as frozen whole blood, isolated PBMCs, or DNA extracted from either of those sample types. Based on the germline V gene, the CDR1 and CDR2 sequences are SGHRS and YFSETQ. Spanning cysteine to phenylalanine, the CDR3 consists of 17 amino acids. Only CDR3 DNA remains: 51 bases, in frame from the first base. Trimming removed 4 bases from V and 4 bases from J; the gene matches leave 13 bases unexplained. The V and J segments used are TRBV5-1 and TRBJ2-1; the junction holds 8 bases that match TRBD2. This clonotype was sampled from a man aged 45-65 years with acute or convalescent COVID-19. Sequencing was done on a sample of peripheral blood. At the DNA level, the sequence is TGCGCCAGCAGCGGGGAAAACGCGGGGGGACATTACAATGAGCAGTTCTTC. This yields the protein CASSGENAGGHYNEQFF. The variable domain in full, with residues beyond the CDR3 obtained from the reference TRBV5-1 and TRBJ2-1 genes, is KAGVTQTPRYLIKTRGQQVTLSCSPISGHRSVSWYQQTPGQGLQFLFEYFSETQRNKGNFPGRFSGRQFSNSRSEMNVSTLELGDSALYLCASSGENAGGHYNEQFFGPGTRLTVL.